This entry lists 15 T cell receptor beta chains sequenced from one sample in a study of T cells in tuberculosis (dated by TCRdb to the late 2010s). After being thawed and rested overnight, PBMC were stained with GMM-loaded CD1B tetramer, a Live/Dead dye and anti-CD3, and were then sorted on a FACS Aria II. CD1B tetramers were loaded with C32 glucose monomycolate purified from Rhodococcus equi. The library was built by means of the immunoSEQ multiplex PCR assay. TCRdb retrieved this table from immuneACCESS and kept in-frame rearrangements only. Not all clones are present; in checked studies, unresolved V genes account for under half, and no reason is known for the remainder. Counted in this sample were 60,000 or so clones; 81% of them appeared once. The ten largest clones take up roughly 12% of the sample. The sequenced sample consisted of CD1b-GMM tetramer-negative cells sorted from PBMCs. This sample's cell subset or site label indicates: T cells not binding CD1B-GMM tetramer, sorted from same donor. Receptor source: an adult woman with latent tuberculosis.

The chain has TRBV9 and TRBJ2-1; 9 nucleotides align to TRBD1. The CDR3 loop spans 16 amino acids. V lost 0 bases and J lost 7; bases outside the gene matches: 8. Germline V gene lookup returns CDR1 SGDLS and CDR2 YYNGEE. The CDR3 here is CASSVGAGQGENEQFF. In DNA, the CDR3 is TGTGCCAGCAGCGTAGGAGCGGGACAGGGTGAGAATGAGCAGTTCTTC.

The chain carries TRBV2 and TRBJ1-5; possible D gene TRBD1, 6 bases. CDR1 is SNHLY and CDR2 is FYNNEI in the germline V gene. The CDR3 is 12 amino acids. Trimming removed 3 bases from V and 8 bases from J, with 8 bases in between. The CDR3 region is CASSEGAKPQHF. As DNA, the CDR3 is TGTGCCAGCAGTGAGGGGGCCAAGCCCCAGCATTTT.

V and J are TRBV30 and TRBJ2-7; D perhaps matches TRBD2 (6 bases). Germline CDR1 GTSNPN, CDR2 SVGIG (reference sequence). V was cut by 4 bases and J by 4 bases, with 11 bases left in between. CDR3 size: 12 residues. The CDR3 protein is CAWTLSGYEQYF. The CDR3 coding sequence is TGTGCCTGGACCCTAAGCGGGTACGAGCAGTACTTC.

V gene TRBV7-8 combines with J gene TRBJ2-4; TRBD1 aligns across 8 bases. The V gene end was trimmed by 1 base and the J gene end by 3 bases; junction bases not matched to a gene: 5. This CDR3 spans 16 amino acids. Germline assignment: CDR1 SGHVS and CDR2 FQNEAQ. CDR3 loop: CASSLGTGTGKNIQYF. The DNA for the CDR3 is TGTGCCAGCAGCTTAGGAACAGGGACAGGCAAAAACATTCAGTACTTC.

This clone turned up a few times. As DNA, the CDR3 is TGCGCCAGCAGCCAAGATGGCGGACTTACCCCCGCGAGAGATACGCAGTATTTT. This translates into CASSQDGGLTPARDTQYF. The gene calls are TRBV4-3 and TRBJ2-3; D is possibly TRBD2 (5 bases). CDR1 is LGHNA, CDR2 YSLEER, per germline. The CDR3 sequence is 18 residues long. V was pared by 0 bases and J by 5 bases, with 21 bases between.

The chain links TRBV19 to TRBJ2-1, with D maybe TRBD1 (6 bases). Trimming took off 7 bases at V and 8 bases at J, with 15 bases between the two ends. Germline assignment: CDR1 LNHDA and CDR2 SQIVND (reference sequence). The CDR3 loop spans 13 amino acids. In DNA, the CDR3 is TGTGCCAGTATAGGACAGAGAAGCGATGAGCAGTTCTTC. It codes for CASIGQRSDEQFF.

V and J are TRBV5-1 and TRBJ1-2; no definite D call. This CDR3 contains 14 residues. V was pared by 0 bases and J by 7 bases, with 13 bases between. Germline values: CDR1 SGHRS, CDR2 YFSETQ. In DNA form, the CDR3 reads TGCGCCAGCAGCTTGGACCCAGTGGGCCGTGGCTACACCTTC. Translated: CASSLDPVGRGYTF. Drawing the rest from reference TRBV5-1 and TRBJ1-2, the complete variable domain is KAGVTQTPRYLIKTRGQQVTLSCSPISGHRSVSWYQQTPGQGLQFLFEYFSETQRNKGNFPGRFSGRQFSNSRSEMNVSTLELGDSALYLCASSLDPVGRGYTFGSGTRLTVV.

The sample holds one count of this clone. Other DNA sequences within the sample encode an identical CDR3. The chain combines TRBV6-1 with TRBJ1-6; TRBD1 aligns across 9 bases. CDR3 length equals 14 residues. Germline trimming cut 4 bases from V and 13 bases from J; bases unmatched to any gene: 8. Germline V gene data show CDR1 as MNHNS and CDR2 as SASEGT. Here the CDR3 reads CASSGTGENSPLHF. The CDR3 region has the DNA TGTGCCAGCAGTGGGACAGGGGAGAACTCCCCCCTCCACTTT.

The chain is built from TRBV28 and TRBJ2-5; TRBD1 aligns across 10 bases. This CDR3 has 16 residues. The V gene's germline CDR1 is MDHEN and CDR2 SYDVKM. V gave up 1 base and J gave up 2 bases; unmatched junction bases: 4. The CDR3 sequence is CASSLSGQGKQETQYF. The CDR3 bases are TGTGCCAGCAGTTTATCGGGACAGGGGAAACAAGAGACCCAGTACTTC.

This clone was detected only once. The genes are TRBV10-3 and TRBJ1-1, with D perhaps TRBD1 (5 bases). The germline CDR1 and CDR2 sequences are ENHRY and SYGVKD. V gave up 0 bases and J gave up 0 bases, with 11 bases separating them. This CDR3 has 16 amino acids. The chain's CDR3 is CAISESAGYMNTEAFF. CDR3 in DNA: TGTGCCATCAGTGAGTCTGCAGGGTACATGAACACTGAAGCTTTCTTT.

In nucleotides, the CDR3 is TGTGCCAGCAGCCCCCAGGGAGGCTCTACTGGCTACACCTTC. Its protein product is CASSPQGGSTGYTF. This chain links TRBV2 with TRBJ1-2; D might be TRBD1 (5 bases). CDR1 SNHLY and CDR2 FYNNEI come from the germline V gene. There are 14 residues in the CDR3. Trimming took off 6 bases at V and 7 bases at J, with 18 bases between the two ends.

V and J are TRBV2 and TRBJ1-2; 10 bases are shared with TRBD1. V was clipped by 1 base and J by 7 bases; unmatched bases: 3. CDR3 size: 14 residues. CDR1 is SNHLY, CDR2 FYNNEI, per germline. The CDR3 is CASSEGQGASGYTF. CDR3 coding DNA: TGTGCCAGCAGTGAAGGACAGGGGGCGAGTGGCTACACCTTC.

The V and J genes are TRBV27 and TRBJ1-5; no reliable D call. This CDR3 spans 16 amino acids. CDR1 MNHEY and CDR2 SMNVEV come from the germline V gene (reference sequence). The V end lost 0 bases, the J end lost 7 bases, and 16 bases lay between the germline ends. As DNA, the CDR3 is TGTGCCAGCAGTTTATCGGTGGCAGGCGGAGGCCAGCCCCAGCATTTT. As protein: CASSLSVAGGGQPQHF.

The chain uses TRBV5-5 and TRBJ1-1, with TRBD1 identical over 10 bases. The trim removed 4 bases at V and 11 bases at J, leaving 8 bases unmatched. CDR3 length: 13 residues. The germline V gene has CDR1 SGHKS and CDR2 YYEKEE (reference sequence). Here the CDR3 DNA reads TGTGCCAGCAGCCTAGACAGGGGGCTGTTGGCTTTCTTT. This translates into CASSLDRGLLAFF.

The J gene is TRBJ1-4, the V gene TRBV19; maybe TRBD1 (5 bases). The germline V gene has CDR1 LNHDA and CDR2 SQIVND (reference sequence). There are 14 residues in the CDR3. V was pared by 2 bases and J by 4 bases, with 8 bases between. As DNA, the CDR3 is TGTGCCAGTAGTATATCGACAGTTAATGAAAAACTGTTTTTT. The encoded protein is CASSISTVNEKLFF. Filled out from reference TRBV19 and TRBJ1-4, the complete variable domain reads DGGITQSPKYLFRKEGQNVTLSCEQNLNHDAMYWYRQDPGQGLRLIYYSQIVNDFQKGDIAEGYSVSREKKESFPLTVTSAQKNPTAFYLCASSISTVNEKLFFGSGTQLSVL.